The present entry profiles one T cell receptor beta chain with its context. What it recognizes is unknown. No treatment had been given to any patient before thyroid surgery. TCRdb re-called the PCR reads via MiXCR. The sample carries roughly 20,000 clones, roughly a third recorded once. The data belong to a study of metastatic and nonmetastatic thyroid tumors. Study-level background: For malignant and benign thyroid patients, tumor or nodule tissue and blood were the sources whose repertoires were compared.

Study-level findings and limits: Benign nodules were reported to have significantly lower TCR beta diversity than malignant thyroid tumors, in blood and tumor.

The germline V gene encodes CDR1 SGDLS and CDR2 YYNGEE. This CDR3 is 13 amino acids long. V was trimmed by 6 bases and J by 6 bases, leaving 12 bases between them. This clonotype was sampled from a female donor with papillary thyroid cancer or a benign thyroid nodule (not recorded which). Some clones in this sample may be carry-over from other donors' samples. The material sequenced was tumor tissue. The J gene is TRBJ2-2, the V gene TRBV9; weak D call: TRBD1 (5 bases). CDR3 in amino acids: CASTSGWAGELFF. The CDR3 DNA reads TGTGCCAGCACATCAGGGTGGGCCGGGGAGCTGTTTTTT.